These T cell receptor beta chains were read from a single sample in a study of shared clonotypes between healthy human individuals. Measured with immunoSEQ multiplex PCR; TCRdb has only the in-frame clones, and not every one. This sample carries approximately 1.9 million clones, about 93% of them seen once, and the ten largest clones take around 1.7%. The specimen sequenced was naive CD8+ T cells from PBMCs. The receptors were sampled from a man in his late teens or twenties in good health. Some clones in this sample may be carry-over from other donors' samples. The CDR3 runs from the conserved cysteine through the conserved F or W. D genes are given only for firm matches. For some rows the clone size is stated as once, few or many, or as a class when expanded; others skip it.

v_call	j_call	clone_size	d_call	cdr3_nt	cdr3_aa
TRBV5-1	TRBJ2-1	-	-	TGCGCCAGCAGCTTCCGGAATGAGCAGTTCTTC	CASSFRNEQFF
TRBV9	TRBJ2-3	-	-	TGTGCCAGCACCCCGTCGGGAGCGAATACGCAGTATTTT	CASTPSGANTQYF
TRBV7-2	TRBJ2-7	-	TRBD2	TGTGCCAGCAGCTTAGTAGCGGGGGGAACCTACGAGCAGTACTTC	CASSLVAGGTYEQYF
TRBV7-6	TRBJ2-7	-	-	TGTGCCAGCAGCTTACTCGCCCGGGGGGCAGACGAGCAGTACTTC	CASSLLARGADEQYF
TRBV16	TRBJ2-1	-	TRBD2	TGTGCCAGCAGCCCTATCACCAGCGGGATACCATACAATGAGCAGTTCTTC	CASSPITSGIPYNEQFF
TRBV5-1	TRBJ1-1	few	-	TGCGCCAGCAGCTTGGGACCTGAAGCTTTCTTT	CASSLGPEAFF
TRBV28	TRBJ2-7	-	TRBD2	TGTGCCAGCAGTTTAGAACTAGCGGGAGCACGGAACGAGCAGTACTTC	CASSLELAGARNEQYF
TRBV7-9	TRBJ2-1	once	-	TGTGCCAGCAGCTTTTATCACAATGAGCAGTTCTTC	CASSFYHNEQFF
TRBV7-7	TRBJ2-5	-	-	TGTGCCAGCAGCTCCCCCGGGGAGGAAGAGACCCAGTACTTC	CASSSPGEEETQYF
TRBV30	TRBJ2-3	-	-	TGTGCCTGGAGTGATGTTTTCTTCAGGCAAGATACGCAGTATTTT	CAWSDVFFRQDTQYF
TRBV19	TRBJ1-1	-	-	TGTGCCAGTAGTATTTACAGACTGAACACTGAAGCTTTCTTT	CASSIYRLNTEAFF
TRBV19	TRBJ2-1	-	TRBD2	TGTGCCAGTAGTCTCGGGACTAGCCCGTACAATGAGCAGTTCTTC	CASSLGTSPYNEQFF
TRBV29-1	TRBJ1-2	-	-	TGCAGCGTCCCGGGACGGATCATTGGCTACACCTTC	CSVPGRIIGYTF
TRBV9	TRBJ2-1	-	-	TGTGCCAGCAGCCCCCACGCTAATGAGCAGTTCTTC	CASSPHANEQFF
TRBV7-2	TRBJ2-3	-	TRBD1	TGTGCCAGCAGGAGTCGAACAGGGGAGCGTACAGATACGCAGTATTTT	CASRSRTGERTDTQYF
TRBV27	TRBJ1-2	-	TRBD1	TGTGCCAGCAGACAAAGGGACAGGCAACCGTCTAACTATGGCTACACCTTC	CASRQRDRQPSNYGYTF
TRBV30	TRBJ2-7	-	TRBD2	TGTGCCTGGAGTATCCAGCGGGAGTGGTGGGAGCAGTACTTC	CAWSIQREWWEQYF
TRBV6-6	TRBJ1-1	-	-	TGTGCCAGCAGTACCCTTGCTGAAGCTTTCTTT	CASSTLAEAFF
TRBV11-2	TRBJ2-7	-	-	TGTGCCAGCAGCTTAGACGTTTCGGGGGTCGAGCAGTACTTC	CASSLDVSGVEQYF
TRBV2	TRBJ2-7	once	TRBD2	TGTGCCAGCAGTTCAAAGACTAGCGGGGCCTACGAGCAGTACTTC	CASSSKTSGAYEQYF
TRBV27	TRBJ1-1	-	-	TGTGCCAGCAGTCCGACCTTAGTTCCGAACACTGAAGCTTTCTTT	CASSPTLVPNTEAFF
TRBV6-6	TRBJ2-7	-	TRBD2	TGTGCCAGCAGTTACCTACTAGCGGGCTACGAGCAGTACTTC	CASSYLLAGYEQYF
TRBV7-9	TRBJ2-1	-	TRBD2	TGTGCCAGCAGCGACCCTCCCAGCGGGAGTTACAATGAGCAGTTCTTC	CASSDPPSGSYNEQFF
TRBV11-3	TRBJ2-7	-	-	TGTGCCAGCAGCGAGTCTGGTGGCAGCTCCTACGAGCAGTACTTC	CASSESGGSSYEQYF
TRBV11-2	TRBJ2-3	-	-	TGTGCCAGCAGCTCCCGGCGGGGCTCTAGCACAGATACGCAGTATTTT	CASSSRRGSSTDTQYF
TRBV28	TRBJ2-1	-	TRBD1	TGTGCCAGCAGCTGGGGGACAGGTGACAATGAGCAGTTCTTC	CASSWGTGDNEQFF
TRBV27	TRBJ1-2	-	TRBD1	TGTGCCAGCAGTCCCGCGGGACAGATTTATGGCTACACCTTC	CASSPAGQIYGYTF
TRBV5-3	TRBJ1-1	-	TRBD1	TGTGCCCGGCAGGGGGTGAACACTGAAGCTTTCTTT	CARQGVNTEAFF
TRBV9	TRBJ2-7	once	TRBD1	TGTGCCAGCAGCGCTACAGGGGGCCCTTTCTACGAGCAGTACTTC	CASSATGGPFYEQYF
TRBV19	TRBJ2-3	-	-	TGTGCCAGTAGTTTACGGGGTGACTTCACAGATACGCAGTATTTT	CASSLRGDFTDTQYF
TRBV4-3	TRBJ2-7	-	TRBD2	TGCGCCAGCAGCCCGGCAGCGGGAGGATCCTACGAGCAGTACTTC	CASSPAAGGSYEQYF
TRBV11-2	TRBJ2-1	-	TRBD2	TGTGCCAGCAGCTTAGATCTAACTAGCGCCGAGCAGTTCTTC	CASSLDLTSAEQFF
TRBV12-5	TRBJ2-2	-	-	-	CASGLSFGAAGELFF
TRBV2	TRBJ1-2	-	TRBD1	TGTGCCAGCAGTTGGGACAGTTTAAACTATGGCTACACCTTC	CASSWDSLNYGYTF
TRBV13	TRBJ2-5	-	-	TGTGCCAGCAGCTTAGGTTCGGAGGAGACCCAGTACTTC	CASSLGSEETQYF
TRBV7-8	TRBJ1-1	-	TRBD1	TGTGCCAGCAGCTCCCTTACCCGGGACAGGGCCACTGAAGCTTTCTTT	CASSSLTRDRATEAFF
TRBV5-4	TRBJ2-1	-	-	TGTGCCAGCAGCCCAACCTTGTGGGGCGAGCAGTTCTTC	CASSPTLWGEQFF
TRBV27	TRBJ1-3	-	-	TGTGCCAGCAGTTTATGGACAGTCCCCTCTGGAAACACCATATATTTT	CASSLWTVPSGNTIYF
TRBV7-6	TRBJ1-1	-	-	TGTGCCAGCAGCCCCATCGTCGCTTTGAACACTGAAGCTTTCTTT	CASSPIVALNTEAFF
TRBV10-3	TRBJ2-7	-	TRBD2	TGTGCCATCAGAGGGACTAGCGGGAGGAGCGAGCAGTACTTC	CAIRGTSGRSEQYF
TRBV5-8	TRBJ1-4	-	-	TGTGCCAGCAGCTTGGTGTACAGAACTGCAACTAATGAAAAACTGTTTTTT	CASSLVYRTATNEKLFF
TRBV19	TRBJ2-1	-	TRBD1	TGTGCCAGTAGTATAATGGGGACAGTCCACGCTAATGAGCAGTTCTTC	CASSIMGTVHANEQFF
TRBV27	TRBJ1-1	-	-	TGTGCCAGCAGTTTTTCGGGTGCTGAAGCTTTCTTT	CASSFSGAEAFF
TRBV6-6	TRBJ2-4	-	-	TGTGCCAGCAGTTCAGAAGTTCTAGCCAAAAACATTCAGTACTTC	CASSSEVLAKNIQYF
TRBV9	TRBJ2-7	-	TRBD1	TGTGCCAGCAGCGGGACAGGGGGAGGGCCTTCCTACGAGCAGTACTTC	CASSGTGGGPSYEQYF
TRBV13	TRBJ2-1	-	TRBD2	TGTGCCAGCAGCTTAGGGACAGGGACTAGCGGTCCCTCCTACAATGAGCAGTTCTTC	CASSLGTGTSGPSYNEQFF
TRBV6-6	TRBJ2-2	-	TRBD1	TGTGCCAGCACCGCTCCGCGGACAGGGAACACCGGGGAGCTGTTTTTT	CASTAPRTGNTGELFF
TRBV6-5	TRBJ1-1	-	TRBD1	TGTGCCAGCAGTTATTCGAAGGGGGCCTGGACTGAAGCTTTCTTT	CASSYSKGAWTEAFF
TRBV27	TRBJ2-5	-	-	TGTGCCAGCAGTTGGGCCGCAGTGAAGGGCGCTAACCGAGAGACCCAGTACTTC	CASSWAAVKGANRETQYF
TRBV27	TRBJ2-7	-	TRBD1	TGTGCCAGCAGCAGGACAGGGATCAAGAGCTCCTACGAGCAGTACTTC	CASSRTGIKSSYEQYF
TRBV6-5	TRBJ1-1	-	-	TGTGCCAGCATGTTAAACCCCTTGAACACTGAAGCTTTCTTT	CASMLNPLNTEAFF
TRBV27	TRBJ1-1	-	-	TGTGCCAGCAGCCTCTTAGGCGGAGGAGACGAAGCTTTCTTT	CASSLLGGGDEAFF
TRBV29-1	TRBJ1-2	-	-	TGCAGCGTTGTTTTCGGGGGTCAGATTTTGGGAGTTGGGTATGGCTACACCTTC	CSVVFGGQILGVGYGYTF
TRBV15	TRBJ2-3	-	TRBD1	TGTGCCACCAGCAGCCACTTGGACAGGGTCACAGATACGCAGTATTTT	CATSSHLDRVTDTQYF
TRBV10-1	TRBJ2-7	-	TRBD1	TGCGCCAGATTGCCACAGGGGTCTGTCTACGAGCAGTACTTC	CARLPQGSVYEQYF
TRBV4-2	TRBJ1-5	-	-	TGTGCCAGCAGCCAAGATCAGAGGGAACGGATCAATCAGCCCCAGCATTTT	CASSQDQRERINQPQHF
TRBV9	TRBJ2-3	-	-	TGTGCCAGCAGCCTGAAGGACAGCACAGATACGCAGTATTTT	CASSLKDSTDTQYF
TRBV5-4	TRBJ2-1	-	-	TGTGCCAGCAGCGGGACCTTATACAATGAGCAGTTCTTC	CASSGTLYNEQFF
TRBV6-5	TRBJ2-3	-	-	TGTGCCAGCAGTTCCCTGGGCACAGATACGCAGTATTTT	CASSSLGTDTQYF
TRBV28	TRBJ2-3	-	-	TGTGCCAGCAGTATGCTAGAGAAGTCAGATACGCAGTATTTT	CASSMLEKSDTQYF